This entry lists 22 T cell receptor beta chains sequenced from one sample in a study of blood T cell repertoires in COVID-19. The repertoire was sequenced with immunoSEQ multiplex PCR; TCRdb's copy has only in-frame clones and lacks some. The data contain roughly 77,000 clones, 60% to 85% of them singletons. Material for sequencing was peripheral blood. These receptor sequences come from a human donor in a cohort sampled during active COVID-19.

This chain uses TRBV28 with TRBJ1-6; 7 nucleotides align to TRBD1. The junction had 6 bases not matched to a gene; V was cut back by 6 bases and J by 7 bases. The germline CDR1 and CDR2 sequences are MDHEN and SYDVKM. The CDR3 length is 14 residues. CDR3 in DNA: TGTGCCAGCAGCCTCGGGACAGTCAATTCACCCCTCCACTTT. Protein product: CASSLGTVNSPLHF.

This clone occurred many times. The chain joins TRBV6-5 to TRBJ2-3; TRBD1 aligns across 8 bases. The CDR3 runs 15 residues. Per germline, CDR1 MNHEY and CDR2 SVGAGI. The ends lost 5 bases at V and 2 bases at J; junction bases unmatched: 6. The DNA of the CDR3 is TGTGCCAGCAGTCCCCAGGGGGCTACCACAGATACGCAGTATTTT. Translating it yields CASSPQGATTDTQYF.

The chain has TRBV30 and TRBJ1-2, with unresolved D. CDR1 GTSNPN and CDR2 SVGIG come from the germline V gene (reference sequence). V was clipped by 3 bases and J by 7 bases, with 12 bases between them. The CDR3 is 12 residues long. CDR3 sequence reads: CAWSRTGSGYTF. The CDR3 DNA sequence: TGTGCCTGGAGCCGGACGGGGTCTGGCTACACCTTC.

The chain employs TRBV5-3 and TRBJ1-3, with D maybe TRBD1 (5 bases). TRBV5-3 is an open reading frame, and its role is uncertain. The CDR3 spans 15 residues. Trimming pared 9 bases from V and 3 bases from J, leaving 19 bases between. The CDR3 region is CATPADRQYGNTIYF. The CDR3, as DNA: TGTGCCACCCCTGCAGACAGACAGTATGGAAACACCATATATTTT.

V is TRBV25-1 and J is TRBJ1-4, with a weak D call TRBD1 (5 bases). This CDR3 spans 16 amino acids. V was clipped by 0 bases and J by 8 bases, with 16 bases between them. The germline gives CDR1 MGHDK, CDR2 SYGVNS. The CDR3 here is CASSEYRNRFDEKLFF. The CDR3 coding sequence is TGTGCCAGCAGTGAATATCGGAACAGGTTTGACGAAAAACTGTTTTTT.

The chain recombines TRBV7-9 with TRBJ1-4; D not resolved. Per germline, CDR1 SEHNR and CDR2 FQNEAQ (reference sequence). The CDR3 totals 15 residues. V shed 3 bases and J shed 0 bases, with 8 bases lying between them. The CDR3 DNA sequence: TGTGCCAGCAGCTTTCAGTCCACAACTAATGAAAAACTGTTTTTT. Encoded protein: CASSFQSTTNEKLFF.

The rearrangement uses TRBV9 and TRBJ2-7, with 9 positions matching TRBD2. This CDR3 has 17 amino acids. J lost 3 bases, V lost 2 bases, and 12 bases had no gene match. The germline V gene encodes CDR1 SGDLS and CDR2 YYNGEE. CDR3 sequence reads: CASSVAPSSGVRYEQYF. Here the CDR3 DNA reads TGTGCCAGCAGCGTCGCGCCCTCTAGCGGGGTCCGCTACGAGCAGTACTTC.

This clone was recorded a few times. V gene TRBV6-2 or TRBV6-3 combines with J gene TRBJ2-3; D is unresolved. V lost 4 bases and J lost 3, with 14 bases in between. Germline-derived CDR1 and CDR2 are MNHEY and SVGEGT. The CDR3 totals 15 residues. CDR3 bases: TGTGCCAGCAGTTTGGAACAGTTGGCGACAGATACGCAGTATTTT. This encodes CASSLEQLATDTQYF.

This sequence joins TRBV7-2 and TRBJ2-7; a possible D gene is TRBD2 (6 bases). The CDR3 contains 14 residues. Germline-derived CDR1 and CDR2 are SGHTA and FQGNSA. V was pared by 2 bases and J by 1 base, with 9 bases between. The CDR3 coding sequence is TGTGCCAGCAGCTTACAGGACTATTCCTACGAGCAGTACTTC. Amino acids: CASSLQDYSYEQYF.

The V and J genes are TRBV7-2 and TRBJ2-5, with 8 bases matching TRBD2. The CDR3 is 15 amino acids. V lost 3 bases, J lost 7 bases, and 10 bases stayed unmatched. CDR1 SGHTA and CDR2 FQGNSA come from the germline V gene. CDR3 nucleotides: TGTGCCAGCAGCTTCCTAGGACTAGCCCTCGGGACCCAGTACTTC. It translates to CASSFLGLALGTQYF.

The rearrangement uses TRBV5-1 and TRBJ2-7, with 7 nucleotides matching TRBD1. From germline, CDR1 is SGHRS and CDR2 YFSETQ. The CDR3 loop spans 14 amino acids. Trimming at V came to 4 bases and at J to 2 bases, leaving 6 bases not matched to a gene. The CDR3 sequence: CASSPRDSAYEQYF. The CDR3 DNA is TGCGCCAGCAGCCCCCGGGACAGTGCCTACGAGCAGTACTTC. Looking up the rest from reference TRBV5-1 and TRBJ2-7 gives the full variable domain: KAGVTQTPRYLIKTRGQQVTLSCSPISGHRSVSWYQQTPGQGLQFLFEYFSETQRNKGNFPGRFSGRQFSNSRSEMNVSTLELGDSALYLCASSPRDSAYEQYFGPGTRLTVT.

The chain combines TRBV2 with TRBJ1-5; 8 bases are a match to TRBD1. V was clipped by 6 bases and J by 6 bases; unmatched bases: 4. This CDR3 is 13 amino acids long. The V gene's germline CDR1 is SNHLY and CDR2 FYNNEI. DNA of the CDR3: TGTGCCAGCAGCGGACAGGGAGGTCAGCCCCAGCATTTT. This encodes CASSGQGGQPQHF.

This chain links TRBV5-1 with TRBJ2-2, with D perhaps TRBD1 (5 bases). The CDR3 is 13 residues long. The V end lost 4 bases, the J end lost 7 bases, and 11 bases lay between the germline ends. The germline V gene has CDR1 SGHRS and CDR2 YFSETQ. The CDR3 reads CASSAQGNGELFF. CDR3 coding DNA: TGCGCCAGCAGCGCGCAGGGTAACGGGGAGCTGTTTTTT.

This sequence joins TRBV5-1 and TRBJ2-2, with D tentatively TRBD1 (6 bases). Deletions cut 4 bases from V and 0 bases from J, with 13 bases between. This CDR3 is 16 amino acids long. Germline V gives CDR1 SGHRS, CDR2 YFSETQ. CDR3 protein: CASSPTRQANTGELFF. The CDR3 nucleotides are TGCGCCAGCAGCCCGACCAGACAGGCGAACACCGGGGAGCTGTTTTTT.

The rearrangement uses TRBV9 and TRBJ1-3; D remains unclear. Trimming left V 4 bases short and J 4 bases short, with 15 bases between. Germline CDR1 reads SGDLS; CDR2 reads YYNGEE. The CDR3 runs to 15 residues. CDR3: CASSFAGVGGNTIYF. In nucleotides, the CDR3 is TGTGCCAGCAGCTTCGCCGGGGTGGGAGGAAACACCATATATTTT.

The V gene is TRBV2, the J gene TRBJ1-4, with TRBD1 matching 7 bases. There are 15 residues in the CDR3. Per the germline V gene, CDR1 is SNHLY and CDR2 is FYNNEI. J lost 3 bases, V lost 2 bases, and 3 bases had no gene match. The CDR3 here is CASSENRGANEKLFF. For the CDR3, the DNA is TGTGCCAGCAGTGAAAACAGGGGAGCTAATGAAAAACTGTTTTTT.

This sequence joins TRBV9 and TRBJ1-3; D is unclear. V was cut by 0 bases and J by 3 bases, with 10 bases left in between. This CDR3 region has 15 residues. CDR1 SGDLS and CDR2 YYNGEE come from the germline V gene. The CDR3 bases are TGTGCCAGCAGCGTAGGACTGGGTGGTGGAAACACCATATATTTT. It is translated as CASSVGLGGGNTIYF.

The chain uses TRBV2 and TRBJ1-2; D is uncertain. CDR1 and CDR2 (germline): SNHLY, FYNNEI. This CDR3 is built from 12 residues. V shed 5 bases and J shed 1 base, with 5 bases lying between them. CDR3 bases: TGTGCCAGCAGTATTAATAACTATGGCTACACCTTC. This gives the protein CASSINNYGYTF.

V is TRBV6-5 and J is TRBJ2-6; tentative D call: TRBD2 (5 bases). Germline V gene lookup returns CDR1 MNHEY and CDR2 SVGAGI. The V end was cut by 10 bases, the J end by 4 bases, with 14 bases between. CDR3 length equals 14 residues. CDR3 amino acids: CATTRAPGANVLTF. CDR3 sequence (DNA): TGTGCCACAACGCGGGCACCCGGGGCCAACGTCCTGACTTTC.

For the CDR3, the DNA is TGTGCCAGCAGCTTTAATGCGGGGGGGCCGCGGCAAGAGACCCAGTACTTC. It specifies CASSFNAGGPRQETQYF. The genes are TRBV5-8 and TRBJ2-5; 9 nucleotides agree with TRBD2. CDR1 and CDR2 from the germline V gene are SGHTS and YDEGEE. V was pared by 2 bases and J by 2 bases, with 10 bases of the junction left unmatched. The CDR3 has 17 residues.

The chain uses TRBV27 and TRBJ2-1, with 7 bases aligning to TRBD2. Per germline, CDR1 MNHEY and CDR2 SMNVEV (reference sequence). CDR3 length: 15 amino acids. Losses at the gene ends were 2 bases for V and 4 bases for J; bases not matched to a gene: 5. The CDR3 loop is CASSLGGGSYNEQFF. As DNA, the CDR3 is TGTGCCAGCAGTTTAGGGGGGGGTTCTTACAATGAGCAGTTCTTC.

The V and J genes are TRBV4-2 and TRBJ1-1; possibly TRBD1 for D (5 bases). This CDR3 has 16 amino acids. CDR1 is LGHNA and CDR2 is YNFKEQ in the germline V gene. Trimming shortened V by 0 bases and J by 4 bases, and 15 bases separated the two germline ends. The CDR3 coding sequence is TGTGCCAGCAGCCAAGATCAGAGACGGGGGGTCACTGAAGCTTTCTTT. It codes for CASSQDQRRGVTEAFF.